The T cell receptor (beta chain) under discussion was sequenced for a study of CD8+ T cells in alopecia areata. Study information: Those treated were given oral tofacitinib at 5 to 10 mg twice daily.

The study's findings and limits: A great number of expanded lesional clones endured in scalp and blood during tofacitinib. Administration of tofacitinib significantly diminished scalp clonality and expanded CD8+ clones within the top 100.

This clone was seen a few times. Its antigen is as yet unknown. Treatment noted: oral pan-JAK inhibitor, 5-10 mg twice daily. Trimming left V 2 bases short and J 0 bases short, with 6 bases between. CDR3 size: 15 residues. CDR1 is SGHRS and CDR2 is YFSETQ in the germline V gene. Following RNA extraction, reverse transcription yielded cDNA that acted as the sequencing template. Profiling relied on immunoSEQ multiplex PCR, and the TCRdb table lists in-frame clones only, not all of them. The table lists about 190,000 clones, roughly 70% of them singletons. The TCR comes from a human donor with alopecia areata. The specimen was CD4+ T cells sorted from blood, collected around week 47, from a patient treated with tofacitinib. The gene calls are TRBV5-1 and TRBJ2-6, with D unresolved. The CDR3 region is CASSLQLSGANVLTF. The CDR3 nucleotides are TGCGCCAGCAGCTTACAGCTCTCTGGGGCCAACGTCCTGACTTTC.